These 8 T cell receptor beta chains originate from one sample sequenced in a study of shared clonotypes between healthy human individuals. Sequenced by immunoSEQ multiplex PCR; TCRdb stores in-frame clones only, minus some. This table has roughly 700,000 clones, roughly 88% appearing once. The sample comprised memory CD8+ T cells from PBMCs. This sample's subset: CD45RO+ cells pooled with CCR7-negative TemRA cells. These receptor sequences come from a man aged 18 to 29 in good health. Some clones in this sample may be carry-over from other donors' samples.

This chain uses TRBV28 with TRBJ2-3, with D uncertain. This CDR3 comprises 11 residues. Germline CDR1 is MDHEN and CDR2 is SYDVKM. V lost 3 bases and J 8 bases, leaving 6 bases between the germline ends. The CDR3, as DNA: TGTGCCAGCAGTTTTTCACGTACGCAGTATTTT. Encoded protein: CASSFSRTQYF.

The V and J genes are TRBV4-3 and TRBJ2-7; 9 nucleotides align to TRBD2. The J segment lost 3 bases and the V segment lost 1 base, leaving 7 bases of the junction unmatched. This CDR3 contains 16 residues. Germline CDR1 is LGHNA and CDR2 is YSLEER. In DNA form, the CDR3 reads TGCGCCAGCAGCCAAGGAACGGGACTAGCAGTCTACGAGCAGTACTTC. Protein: CASSQGTGLAVYEQYF.

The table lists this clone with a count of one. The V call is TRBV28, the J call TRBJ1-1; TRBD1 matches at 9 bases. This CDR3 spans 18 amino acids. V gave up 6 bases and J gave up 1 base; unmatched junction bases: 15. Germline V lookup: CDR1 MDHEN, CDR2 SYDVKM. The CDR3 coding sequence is TGTGCCAGCAGAGCAACTACAGGGGGCATTTGGTGGAACACTGAAGCTTTCTTT. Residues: CASRATTGGIWWNTEAFF.

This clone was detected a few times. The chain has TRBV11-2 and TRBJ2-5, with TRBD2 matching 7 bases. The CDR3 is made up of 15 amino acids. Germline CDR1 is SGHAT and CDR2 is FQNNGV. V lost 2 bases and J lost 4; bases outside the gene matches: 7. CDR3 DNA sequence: TGTGCCAGCAGCTTACTCGCGGGAGTCCGAGAGACCCAGTACTTC. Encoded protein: CASSLLAGVRETQYF.

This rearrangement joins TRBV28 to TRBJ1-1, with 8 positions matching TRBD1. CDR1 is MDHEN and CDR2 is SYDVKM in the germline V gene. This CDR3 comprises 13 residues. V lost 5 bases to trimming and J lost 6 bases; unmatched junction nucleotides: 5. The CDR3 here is CASSGQGLAEAFF. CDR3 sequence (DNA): TGTGCCAGCAGTGGACAGGGTCTAGCTGAAGCTTTCTTT.

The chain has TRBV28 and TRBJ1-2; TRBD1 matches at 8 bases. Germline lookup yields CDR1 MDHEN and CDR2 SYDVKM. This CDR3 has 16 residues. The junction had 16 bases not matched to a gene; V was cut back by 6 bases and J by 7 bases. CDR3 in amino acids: CASSRGPGGGLAGYTF. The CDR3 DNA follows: TGTGCCAGCAGCCGGGGGCCAGGGGGCGGGTTGGCTGGCTACACCTTC.

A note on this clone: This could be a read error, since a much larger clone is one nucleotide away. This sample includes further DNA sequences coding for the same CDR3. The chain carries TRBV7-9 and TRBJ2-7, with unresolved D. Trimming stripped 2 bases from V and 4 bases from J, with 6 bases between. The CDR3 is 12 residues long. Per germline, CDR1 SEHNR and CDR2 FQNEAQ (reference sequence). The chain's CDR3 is CASSLRAYEQYF. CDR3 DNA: TGTGCCAGCAGCTTAAGGGCGTACGAGCAGTACTTC.

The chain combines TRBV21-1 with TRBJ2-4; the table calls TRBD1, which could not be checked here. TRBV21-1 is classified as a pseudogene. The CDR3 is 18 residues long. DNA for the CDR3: TGTGCCAGCACTAAACCTGGAGGGGGCGATTCGGCCAAAAACATTCAGTACTTC. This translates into CASTKPGGGDSAKNIQYF.